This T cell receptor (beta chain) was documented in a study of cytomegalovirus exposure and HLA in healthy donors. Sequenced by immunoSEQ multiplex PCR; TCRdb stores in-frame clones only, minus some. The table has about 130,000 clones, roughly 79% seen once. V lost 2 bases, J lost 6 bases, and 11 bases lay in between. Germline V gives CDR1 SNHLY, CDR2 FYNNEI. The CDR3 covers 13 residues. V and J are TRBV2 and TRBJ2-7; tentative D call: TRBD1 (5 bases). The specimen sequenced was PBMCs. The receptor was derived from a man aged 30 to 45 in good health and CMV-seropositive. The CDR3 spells CASSELQGREQYF. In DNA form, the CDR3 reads TGTGCCAGCAGTGAATTGCAGGGTCGCGAGCAGTACTTC.